This TCR beta chain came from a study of spatial heterogeneity in lung cancer. About the study: In raw reads, more than 8.5 appearances on average were recorded for each unique TCR and UMI combination.

Time point here: sample taken at primary tumor resection. Sequencing of whole RNA from tumor, nontumor lung or frozen PBMC involved no sorting. More than 70 TRACERx patients with early, untreated non-small cell lung cancer donated samples. The library protocol tagged each TCR cDNA with a unique molecular identifier. From the 5' RACE reads, TCRdb called clonotypes with MiXCR, one entry per CDR3 protein. The profile shows about 9,200 distinct CDR3 sequences, over 7.5% of them singletons. Sequenced here: PBMCs, sampled at surgery. This receptor was taken from a female donor with early-stage non-small cell lung cancer.

The DNA for the CDR3 is TGCAGTGCTAGAGAGTCCCCGCTCGGACAATTAAACATTCAGTACTTC. It is translated as CSARESPLGQLNIQYF. J is TRBJ2-4 and V is TRBV20-1, with a tentative D call TRBD1 (5 bases). Germline CDR1 is DFQATT and CDR2 is SNEGSKA (reference sequence). The CDR3 contains 16 residues. Trimming stripped 0 bases from V and 6 bases from J, with 18 bases between.